Each of the 20 T cell receptor beta chains below was sequenced from the same sample in a study of cytomegalovirus exposure and HLA in healthy donors. Researchers ran the PCR with 60 Vbeta and 13 Jbeta primers. Measured with immunoSEQ multiplex PCR; TCRdb has only the in-frame clones, and not every one. The sample has over 100,000 clones; about 69% are singletons. The sequencing sample was made of PBMCs. These receptors all stem from a human donor in good health.

The chain links TRBV28 to TRBJ2-1, with D perhaps TRBD1 (5 bases). V was clipped by 2 bases and J by 7 bases, with 6 bases between them. Germline values: CDR1 MDHEN, CDR2 SYDVKM. CDR3 length: 12 amino acids. CDR3 in amino acids: CASSLAGNEQFF. The CDR3 DNA follows: TGTGCCAGCAGTTTAGCAGGGAATGAGCAGTTCTTC.

The V call is TRBV27, the J call TRBJ2-2, with D tentatively TRBD2 (7 bases). The germline V gene has CDR1 MNHEY and CDR2 SMNVEV (reference sequence). Trimming shortened V by 4 bases and J by 6 bases, and 12 bases separated the two germline ends. There are 14 residues in the CDR3. For the CDR3, the DNA is TGTGCCAGCAGTTGGCCGGGGGGCGCCGGGGAGCTGTTTTTT. It yields the protein CASSWPGGAGELFF.

The chain carries TRBV5-1 and TRBJ1-2; D is undetermined. The germline gives CDR1 SGHRS, CDR2 YFSETQ. The CDR3 covers 14 residues. V was shortened by 4 bases and J by 8 bases, with 18 bases between the two germline ends. Written as DNA, the CDR3 is TGCGCCAGCAGCCTCAATACAGCAAACCCCGGCTACACCTTC. Protein product: CASSLNTANPGYTF.

V gene TRBV9 combines with J gene TRBJ2-1; TRBD2 agrees at 7 bases. This CDR3 comprises 16 residues. Germline assignment: CDR1 SGDLS and CDR2 YYNGEE. V was pared by 3 bases and J by 0 bases, with 6 bases of the junction left unmatched. CDR3 sequence (DNA): TGTGCCAGCAGCGCGTGGGGGGGGAGCTCCTACAATGAGCAGTTCTTC. This gives the protein CASSAWGGSSYNEQFF.

With respect to this clone: The sample has other DNA sequences that encode this CDR3 too. This chain links TRBV28 with TRBJ1-1, with 9 bases fitting TRBD1. The junction had 5 bases not matched to a gene; V was cut back by 5 bases and J by 4 bases. CDR3 length equals 14 residues. Germline values: CDR1 MDHEN, CDR2 SYDVKM. The DNA of the CDR3 is TGTGCCAGCAGTCTCCGACAGGGGGGCACTGAAGCTTTCTTT. Translating gives CASSLRQGGTEAFF.

The chain carries TRBV15 and TRBJ2-7; 7 bases agree with TRBD1. V lost 1 base, J lost 4 bases, and 1 base stayed unmatched. Germline loops: CDR1 LNHNV, CDR2 YYDKDF (reference sequence). The CDR3 has 13 residues. The chain's CDR3 is CATSRVTGYEQYF. The CDR3 DNA reads TGTGCCACCAGCAGAGTGACAGGGTACGAGCAGTACTTC.

V usage is TRBV19 and J usage is TRBJ1-2; D perhaps matches TRBD1 (5 bases). Germline assignment: CDR1 LNHDA and CDR2 SQIVND (reference sequence). The CDR3 runs to 15 residues. V was clipped by 5 bases and J by 8 bases, with 21 bases between them. CDR3 nucleotides: TGTGCCAGTAGTGAATCCGGGGGAGGTTCTGGAGGCTACACCTTC. Translating gives CASSESGGGSGGYTF. Full variable domain (rest looked up from reference TRBV19 and TRBJ1-2): DGGITQSPKYLFRKEGQNVTLSCEQNLNHDAMYWYRQDPGQGLRLIYYSQIVNDFQKGDIAEGYSVSREKKESFPLTVTSAQKNPTAFYLCASSESGGGSGGYTFGSGTRLTVV.

The chain uses TRBV7-9 and TRBJ1-2, with 8 bases aligning to TRBD1. CDR1 and CDR2 (germline): SEHNR, FQNEAQ (reference sequence). The V segment lost 5 bases and the J segment 3 bases; nucleotides outside the gene matches: 2. The CDR3 spans 13 residues. CDR3 coding DNA: TGTGCCAGCAGCCCAGGGGGCGACTATGGCTACACCTTC. As protein: CASSPGGDYGYTF.

The gene calls are TRBV2 and TRBJ1-1; 7 bases map to TRBD1. The germline gives CDR1 SNHLY, CDR2 FYNNEI. V dropped 6 bases and J dropped 4; count of bases not matched to a gene: 8. The CDR3 covers 14 residues. The CDR3 DNA sequence: TGTGCCAGCAGGGATACAGGGGTTAGCACTGAAGCTTTCTTT. This translates into CASRDTGVSTEAFF.

The chain combines TRBV10-2 with TRBJ1-5; maybe TRBD1 (5 bases). The V gene's germline CDR1 is WSHSY and CDR2 SAAADI. Trimming removed 8 bases at V and 0 bases at J, with 14 bases between. The CDR3 consists of 15 residues. For the CDR3, the DNA is TGCGCCAGCGGACCCCAGGGCGGTAGCAATCAGCCCCAGCATTTT. This codes for CASGPQGGSNQPQHF.

This rearrangement joins TRBV27 to TRBJ2-7, with D unclear. CDR1 is MNHEY and CDR2 is SMNVEV in the germline V gene (reference sequence). Trimming removed 8 bases from V and 3 bases from J, with 20 bases in between. This CDR3 is 15 amino acids long. CDR3: CASRTIATLFYEQYF. CDR3 bases: TGTGCCAGCCGTACCATCGCGACACTCTTCTACGAGCAGTACTTC.

This clone was counted a few times. This rearrangement joins TRBV27 to TRBJ2-1; 11 bases are shared with TRBD1. From germline, CDR1 is MNHEY and CDR2 SMNVEV (reference sequence). The CDR3 totals 15 residues. Trimming at V came to 9 bases and at J to 3 bases, leaving 7 bases not matched to a gene. Here the CDR3 reads CASRPGTGGYNEQFF. The CDR3 DNA sequence: TGTGCCAGTCGACCCGGGACAGGGGGCTACAATGAGCAGTTCTTC.

The V gene is TRBV19, the J gene TRBJ2-1, with 12 bases that match TRBD2. This CDR3 is 17 amino acids long. With 3 bases clipped from V and 4 bases from J, the junction kept 7 bases outside the gene matches. Germline-derived CDR1 and CDR2 are LNHDA and SQIVND (reference sequence). The chain's CDR3 is CASSMRLAGAYYNEQFF. As DNA, the CDR3 is TGTGCCAGTAGTATGCGACTAGCGGGAGCCTATTACAATGAGCAGTTCTTC.

This chain links TRBV7-9 with TRBJ1-2; TRBD1 aligns across 9 bases. CDR3 length: 15 residues. Trimming took 2 bases from V and 6 from J; bases not matched to a gene: 7. Germline CDR1 and CDR2: SEHNR and FQNEAQ (reference sequence). The CDR3 spells CASSLNSGQGDGYTF. CDR3 DNA: TGTGCCAGCAGCTTAAACTCGGGACAGGGTGATGGCTACACCTTC.

CDR3 DNA sequence: TGCGCCAGCAGTATAACACAGTATGGCTACACCTTC. Translated, it gives CASSITQYGYTF. This chain joins TRBV10-2 and TRBJ1-2; D unclear. Trimming took 5 bases from V and 5 from J, leaving 9 bases between them. The CDR3 contains 12 residues. Germline V gene sequence: CDR1 WSHSY, CDR2 SAAADI.

V is TRBV5-6 and J is TRBJ2-7, with TRBD1 identical over 9 bases. Germline CDR1 and CDR2: SGHDT and YYEEEE. The CDR3 has 16 amino acids. V shed 1 base and J 6 bases; nucleotides not matched to a gene: 11. The CDR3 sequence is CASSLRQGVGSSEQYF. DNA for the CDR3: TGTGCCAGCAGCTTGCGACAGGGGGTCGGGTCTAGCGAGCAGTACTTC.

The genes are TRBV28 and TRBJ2-7; 8 positions agree with TRBD1. This CDR3 has 15 residues. Germline values: CDR1 MDHEN, CDR2 SYDVKM. The V segment lost 0 bases and the J segment 4 bases; nucleotides outside the gene matches: 5. The CDR3 DNA sequence: TGTGCCAGCAGTTTATGGGGGACAGGTTCATACGAGCAGTACTTC. Encoded protein: CASSLWGTGSYEQYF.

The chain recombines TRBV7-9 with TRBJ2-1, with TRBD2 identical over 9 bases. CDR3 size: 13 residues. Germline CDR1 reads SEHNR; CDR2 reads FQNEAQ (reference sequence). V shed 5 bases, J shed 8 bases, and the junction held 4 bases outside the gene matches. In nucleotides, the CDR3 is TGTGCCAGCAGCACGGGACTAGCACATGAGCAGTTCTTC. This gives the protein CASSTGLAHEQFF.

The V gene is TRBV7-9, the J gene TRBJ2-1; maybe TRBD2 (6 bases). V was trimmed by 3 bases and J by 3 bases, leaving 12 bases between them. The germline CDR1 and CDR2 sequences are SEHNR and FQNEAQ (reference sequence). This CDR3 comprises 15 residues. CDR3 nucleotides: TGTGCCAGCAGCTTCTACGGGACTTACTACAATGAGCAGTTCTTC. Protein product: CASSFYGTYYNEQFF.

This clone was picked up one time. This chain connects TRBV10-1 to TRBJ1-1; unclear D gene. Trimming pared 6 bases from V and 0 bases from J, leaving 8 bases between. The germline CDR1 and CDR2 sequences are WNHNN and SYGVQD (reference sequence). This CDR3 is 13 amino acids long. The CDR3 nucleotides read TGCGCCAGCAGCCCCTCGTTGAACACTGAAGCTTTCTTT. Translating gives CASSPSLNTEAFF.